Sequencing of this TCR beta chain was carried out in a study of OX40 agonist ivuxolimab in advanced cancers. This clone showed up just once. Assay: immunoSEQ multiplex PCR; the TCRdb copy retains only in-frame clones and omits some. The sample yields about 98,000 clones, about 85% seen once. Germline V gives CDR1 SEHNR, CDR2 FQNEAQ (reference sequence). V trimming: 1 base; J trimming: 5 bases; junction bases outside the gene matches: 9. This CDR3 is 17 amino acids long. The sequence was collected from an adult with an advanced solid tumor such as melanoma, head and neck, liver or kidney cancer. Material: CD4+ or CD8+ T cells sorted from blood, obtained in a trial of the OX40 agonist ivuxolimab. The J gene is TRBJ1-5, the V gene TRBV7-9; TRBD1 matches 9 bases. CDR3 bases: TGTGCCAGCAGCTTAGGTACAGGGGGCTCGTCTCATCAGCCCCAGCATTTT. As protein: CASSLGTGGSSHQPQHF.